This T cell receptor (beta chain) was obtained from a study of T cells in Graves' hyperthyroidism and ophthalmopathy. Broader study findings: A model using 13 V-J features told ophthalmopathy apart from stable hyperthyroidism.

Amplified TCR beta CDR3 regions derived from RNA transcripts. HTBI primers were used for first-round RT-PCR of the TCR CDR3. MiXCR, applied by TCRdb to the multiplex PCR reads, yields one record per CDR3 protein. This sample has 600,000 or so distinct CDR3 sequences, with roughly 15% found just once. The CDR3 has 14 residues. CDR1 and CDR2 from the germline V gene are SNHLY and FYNNEI. Trimming cost V 2 bases and J 3 bases, with 11 bases left between them. This clonotype was seen many times. Its antigen is not known. The TCR sequence derives from a woman in her forties or fifties with Graves' ophthalmopathy. This chain connects TRBV2 to TRBJ2-7, with D unresolved. Sample: blood. CDR3 nucleotides: TGTGCCAGCAGTGAAATCCCAAGCCGCTACGAGCAGTACTTC. It yields the protein CASSEIPSRYEQYF.